The rows below give T cell receptor beta chains drawn from one sample of a study of CD8 T cells in Susac syndrome. TCRdb recomputed calls from the immunoSEQ multiplex PCR reads with MiXCR, one row per CDR3 protein. The table records some 150,000 distinct CDR3 sequences, roughly 95% of them present only once. The sample taken for sequencing was CD4+ T cells from PBMCs. The receptors shown here come from a human donor with Susac syndrome. CDR3s include the opening cysteine and the closing phenylalanine or tryptophan. D genes are given only for firm matches. The size of a clone is reported for some rows only, either as once, few or many, or as a class for expanded clones.

D gene: NA; clone size: NA; J gene: TRBJ2-5; V gene: TRBV9; CDR3 DNA: TGTGCCAGCAGCGCGGGGAGCATCCAAGAGACCCAGTACTTC; CDR3 protein: CASSAGSIQETQYF
D gene: TRBD1; clone size: NA; J gene: TRBJ2-7; V gene: TRBV20-1; CDR3 DNA: TGCAGTGCTACTCCGGGACAGGCGACCTACGAGCAGTACTTC; CDR3 protein: CSATPGQATYEQYF
D gene: NA; clone size: NA; J gene: TRBJ2-1; V gene: TRBV12-3/TRBV12-4; CDR3 DNA: TGTGCCAGCAGTTTGAACCGGGACGCCGAGCAGTTCTTC; CDR3 protein: CASSLNRDAEQFF
D gene: NA; clone size: NA; J gene: TRBJ1-5; V gene: TRBV12-3/TRBV12-4; CDR3 DNA: TGTGCCAGCAGTGAGGGGACACACAATCAGCCCCAGCATTTT; CDR3 protein: CASSEGTHNQPQHF
D gene: TRBD1; clone size: NA; J gene: TRBJ1-6; V gene: TRBV2; CDR3 DNA: TGTGCCAGCAGAAGGCGACAGGGTGATAATTCACCCCTCCACTTT; CDR3 protein: CASRRRQGDNSPLHF
D gene: TRBD2; clone size: NA; J gene: TRBJ2-5; V gene: TRBV20-1; CDR3 DNA: TGCAGTGCTAGTCTTGGCGGGGGGTACCAAGAGACCCAGTACTTC; CDR3 protein: CSASLGGGYQETQYF
D gene: NA; clone size: NA; J gene: TRBJ2-7; V gene: TRBV29-1; CDR3 DNA: TGCAGCGTTGAATCAGGATTCTACGAGCAGTACTTC; CDR3 protein: CSVESGFYEQYF
D gene: TRBD1; clone size: NA; J gene: TRBJ2-1; V gene: TRBV4-2; CDR3 DNA: TGTGCCAGCAGCCAAGGAGGGACAGGGGGCTTTGAGCAGTTCTTC; CDR3 protein: CASSQGGTGGFEQFF
D gene: NA; clone size: NA; J gene: TRBJ2-7; V gene: TRBV20-1; CDR3 DNA: TGCAGTGCTAGCCGGGGGCGCGACGAGCAGTACTTC; CDR3 protein: CSASRGRDEQYF
D gene: NA; clone size: NA; J gene: TRBJ1-1; V gene: TRBV5-1; CDR3 DNA: TGCGCCAGCAGCTTGGAGGGCAGGGAGGCTGAAGCTTTCTTT; CDR3 protein: CASSLEGREAEAFF
D gene: TRBD1; clone size: NA; J gene: TRBJ2-7; V gene: TRBV29-1; CDR3 DNA: TGCAGCGTTACGGACAGGGGAGGGACTTACGAGCAGTACTTC; CDR3 protein: CSVTDRGGTYEQYF
D gene: NA; clone size: NA; J gene: TRBJ2-2; V gene: TRBV5-5; CDR3 DNA: TGTGCCAGCAGCTTGACGACGAACACCGGGGAGCTGTTTTTT; CDR3 protein: CASSLTTNTGELFF
D gene: TRBD1; clone size: NA; J gene: TRBJ1-1; V gene: TRBV12-3/TRBV12-4; CDR3 DNA: TGTGCCAGCAGTTGGGGGACAGTTGAAGCTTTCTTT; CDR3 protein: CASSWGTVEAFF
D gene: TRBD2; clone size: once; J gene: TRBJ2-1; V gene: TRBV20-1; CDR3 DNA: TGCAGTGCTATTAGCGGGAACCACAATGAGCAGTTCTTC; CDR3 protein: CSAISGNHNEQFF
D gene: NA; clone size: NA; J gene: TRBJ2-7; V gene: TRBV3-1; CDR3 DNA: TGTGCCAGCACGACCGATCTCGGCGAGCAGTACTTC; CDR3 protein: CASTTDLGEQYF
D gene: TRBD2; clone size: NA; J gene: TRBJ2-5; V gene: TRBV20-1; CDR3 DNA: TGCAGTGCAACTGGACTAGCGGGAAAAGAGACCCAGTACTTC; CDR3 protein: CSATGLAGKETQYF
D gene: TRBD2; clone size: NA; J gene: TRBJ2-1; V gene: TRBV12-3/TRBV12-4; CDR3 DNA: TGTGCCAGCAGTTTAAGGACTAGCGGGGGAAGGGAGCAGTTCTTC; CDR3 protein: CASSLRTSGGREQFF
D gene: TRBD2; clone size: NA; J gene: TRBJ2-5; V gene: TRBV20-1; CDR3 DNA: TGCAGTGCTAGCGGGACTAGAGAGATCCAGTACTTC; CDR3 protein: CSASGTREIQYF
D gene: NA; clone size: NA; J gene: TRBJ1-1; V gene: TRBV14; CDR3 DNA: TGTGCCAGCAGCCAAGATCTCCTCACTGAAGCTTTCTTT; CDR3 protein: CASSQDLLTEAFF
D gene: NA; clone size: NA; J gene: TRBJ2-3; V gene: TRBV3-1; CDR3 DNA: TGTGCCAGCAGCCAAGACGAGCGGAATACGCAGTATTTT; CDR3 protein: CASSQDERNTQYF
D gene: NA; clone size: NA; J gene: TRBJ1-2; V gene: TRBV20-1; CDR3 DNA: TGCAGTGCTAGAGACCCGAACAGGGTTCCTGGCTACACCTTC; CDR3 protein: CSARDPNRVPGYTF
D gene: NA; clone size: NA; J gene: TRBJ1-6; V gene: TRBV10-2; CDR3 DNA: TGCGCCAGCAGTGTGGCGCTAGATTCACCCCTCCACTTT; CDR3 protein: CASSVALDSPLHF
D gene: TRBD2; clone size: NA; J gene: TRBJ2-1; V gene: TRBV24-1; CDR3 DNA: TGTGCCACCAGTGGGGCTAGCGGGGGGGCCGGGAATGAGCAGTTCTTC; CDR3 protein: CATSGASGGAGNEQFF
D gene: NA; clone size: NA; J gene: TRBJ2-7; V gene: TRBV7-2; CDR3 DNA: TGTGCCAGCAGCTTATCCCAGCTTGGGTCGGAGTACTTC; CDR3 protein: CASSLSQLGSEYF
D gene: NA; clone size: NA; J gene: TRBJ1-2; V gene: TRBV3-1; CDR3 DNA: TGTGCCAGCAGCCAAGGACACGATGGCTACACCTTC; CDR3 protein: CASSQGHDGYTF
D gene: NA; clone size: NA; J gene: TRBJ2-1; V gene: TRBV12-3/TRBV12-4; CDR3 DNA: TGTGCCAGCAGAATGACGGGACAAAAAGGAAGTGAGCAGTTCTTC; CDR3 protein: CASRMTGQKGSEQFF
D gene: TRBD1; clone size: NA; J gene: TRBJ1-6; V gene: TRBV12-3/TRBV12-4; CDR3 DNA: TGTGCCAGCAGTTTAGTATTGGGGACAGGATATCCACCCCTCCACTTT; CDR3 protein: CASSLVLGTGYPPLHF
D gene: NA; clone size: NA; J gene: TRBJ1-2; V gene: TRBV5-4; CDR3 DNA: TGTGCCAGCAGCTTAGGCGGGGATGGCTACACCTTC; CDR3 protein: CASSLGGDGYTF
D gene: NA; clone size: NA; J gene: TRBJ1-2; V gene: TRBV12-3/TRBV12-4; CDR3 DNA: TGTGCCAGCAGTTTTTCAGGGAACTATGGCTACACCTTC; CDR3 protein: CASSFSGNYGYTF
D gene: NA; clone size: once; J gene: TRBJ2-1; V gene: TRBV29-1; CDR3 DNA: TGCAGCGTTGTCCGGGCCGCAGGCAATGAGCAGTTCTTC; CDR3 protein: CSVVRAAGNEQFF
D gene: NA; clone size: NA; J gene: TRBJ2-4; V gene: TRBV20-1; CDR3 DNA: TGCAGTGCTAGAGATGGGCTAAACCAAAACATTCAGTACTTC; CDR3 protein: CSARDGLNQNIQYF
D gene: NA; clone size: NA; J gene: TRBJ2-3; V gene: TRBV20-1; CDR3 DNA: TGCAGTGCTAGACAGAACACAGATACGCAGTATTTT; CDR3 protein: CSARQNTDTQYF
D gene: NA; clone size: NA; J gene: TRBJ2-7; V gene: TRBV3-1; CDR3 DNA: TGTGCCAGCAGCCTTCAGGGTGGGAACGAGCAGTACTTC; CDR3 protein: CASSLQGGNEQYF
D gene: NA; clone size: NA; J gene: TRBJ2-7; V gene: TRBV11-2; CDR3 DNA: TGTGCCAGCAGCACAACATCGGCTTACCTACTGGGCGAGCAGTACTTC; CDR3 protein: CASSTTSAYLLGEQYF
D gene: NA; clone size: NA; J gene: TRBJ2-5; V gene: TRBV5-4; CDR3 DNA: TGTGCCAGCAGCTTTTATGGCCCGGGACACCGAGAGACCCAGTACTTC; CDR3 protein: CASSFYGPGHRETQYF
D gene: NA; clone size: NA; J gene: TRBJ1-2; V gene: TRBV29-1; CDR3 DNA: TGCACCGCCTCTAAGGGCCATGGCTACACCTTC; CDR3 protein: CTASKGHGYTF
D gene: NA; clone size: few; J gene: TRBJ2-5; V gene: TRBV19; CDR3 DNA: TGTGCCAGTAGTTCGGGGTACCAAGAGACCCAGTACTTC; CDR3 protein: CASSSGYQETQYF
D gene: NA; clone size: NA; J gene: TRBJ2-7; V gene: TRBV9; CDR3 DNA: TGTGCCAGCAGCGCCGGGACTCCTCCTAACGAGCAGTACTTC; CDR3 protein: CASSAGTPPNEQYF
D gene: NA; clone size: NA; J gene: TRBJ2-7; V gene: TRBV29-1; CDR3 DNA: TGCAGCGTTGAAAGGAGGTCCTCCTACGAGCAGTACTTC; CDR3 protein: CSVERRSSYEQYF
D gene: TRBD1; clone size: NA; J gene: TRBJ1-1; V gene: TRBV7-8; CDR3 DNA: TGTGCCAGCAGCGACCTGCCGGGACAGACAACTAGGAACACTGAAGCTTTCTTT; CDR3 protein: CASSDLPGQTTRNTEAFF
D gene: NA; clone size: NA; J gene: TRBJ1-5; V gene: TRBV21-1; CDR3 DNA: TGTGCCAGCAGCAAAGTGCAGTACAATCAGCCCCAGCATTTT; CDR3 protein: CASSKVQYNQPQHF
D gene: TRBD1; clone size: once; J gene: TRBJ1-5; V gene: TRBV29-1; CDR3 DNA: TGCAGCGTTGGTACGGGACAGGGTAATCAGCCCCAGCATTTT; CDR3 protein: CSVGTGQGNQPQHF
D gene: NA; clone size: NA; J gene: TRBJ2-7; V gene: TRBV18; CDR3 DNA: TGTGCCAGCTCGCCGACGCGGAATTACGAGCAGTACTTC; CDR3 protein: CASSPTRNYEQYF
D gene: TRBD2; clone size: NA; J gene: TRBJ2-3; V gene: TRBV6-5; CDR3 DNA: TGTGCCAGCAAACGACTAGCGGGGGGACGCACAGATACGCAGTATTTT; CDR3 protein: CASKRLAGGRTDTQYF
D gene: NA; clone size: NA; J gene: TRBJ2-5; V gene: TRBV15; CDR3 DNA: TGTGCCACCAGCACCCGGGGAGAGACCCAGTACTTC; CDR3 protein: CATSTRGETQYF
D gene: NA; clone size: NA; J gene: TRBJ2-5; V gene: TRBV18; CDR3 DNA: TGTGCCAGCTCGCGCGCAGGACAGCAAGAGACCCAGTACTTC; CDR3 protein: CASSRAGQQETQYF
D gene: TRBD2; clone size: NA; J gene: TRBJ2-5; V gene: TRBV3-1; CDR3 DNA: TGTGCCAGCAGCCAAGCCGGGAGCGGGAACCAAGAGACCCAGTACTTC; CDR3 protein: CASSQAGSGNQETQYF
D gene: TRBD1; clone size: NA; J gene: TRBJ2-1; V gene: TRBV29-1; CDR3 DNA: TGCAGCGTTGGACAGGGGGTCGAGAATGAGCAGTTCTTC; CDR3 protein: CSVGQGVENEQFF
D gene: NA; clone size: few; J gene: TRBJ1-2; V gene: TRBV11-2; CDR3 DNA: TGTGCCAGCAGTTTACCAGGGAGCTATGGCTACACCTTC; CDR3 protein: CASSLPGSYGYTF
D gene: TRBD2; clone size: NA; J gene: TRBJ2-4; V gene: TRBV7-2; CDR3 DNA: TGTGCCAGCAGCTCCCGACCGGGACTAGCATTCAACATTCAGTACTTC; CDR3 protein: CASSSRPGLAFNIQYF
D gene: NA; clone size: NA; J gene: TRBJ1-6; V gene: TRBV29-1; CDR3 DNA: TGCAGCGTCGGGGACGGACATTCACCCCTCCACTTT; CDR3 protein: CSVGDGHSPLHF
D gene: TRBD1; clone size: NA; J gene: TRBJ1-2; V gene: TRBV18; CDR3 DNA: TGTGCCAGCTCACCACCGCTGGCTGACAGGCCAGGGGGCGGCTACACCTTC; CDR3 protein: CASSPPLADRPGGGYTF
D gene: NA; clone size: NA; J gene: TRBJ2-1; V gene: TRBV20-1; CDR3 DNA: TGCAGTGCTCAACGGGGGAGCGAGCAGTTCTTC; CDR3 protein: CSAQRGSEQFF
D gene: NA; clone size: NA; J gene: TRBJ1-2; V gene: TRBV21-1; CDR3 DNA: TGTGCCAGCAGCAAAACAGGGAACTATGGCTACACCTTC; CDR3 protein: CASSKTGNYGYTF
D gene: NA; clone size: NA; J gene: TRBJ2-5; V gene: TRBV7-9; CDR3 DNA: TGTGCCAGCAGCACACTGATTTCCCCCAACACTAGACAACAAGAGACCCAGTACTTC; CDR3 protein: CASSTLISPNTRQQETQYF
D gene: NA; clone size: NA; J gene: TRBJ2-3; V gene: TRBV29-1; CDR3 DNA: TGCAGCGTTGAAACCACGGCCACAGATACGCAGTATTTT; CDR3 protein: CSVETTATDTQYF
D gene: NA; clone size: NA; J gene: TRBJ2-6; V gene: TRBV29-1; CDR3 DNA: TGCAGCGTCGCCAGTGGGGCCAACGTCCTGACTTTC; CDR3 protein: CSVASGANVLTF
D gene: NA; clone size: NA; J gene: TRBJ1-2; V gene: TRBV9; CDR3 DNA: TGTGCCAGCAGCCCAGCACCTGCAGGTAGTTCCTATGGCTACACCTTC; CDR3 protein: CASSPAPAGSSYGYTF
D gene: TRBD2; clone size: NA; J gene: TRBJ2-5; V gene: TRBV5-4; CDR3 DNA: TGTGCCAGCAGCTCCGCGGCTAGCGGGGGTATAGAGACCCAGTACTTC; CDR3 protein: CASSSAASGGIETQYF
D gene: TRBD2; clone size: NA; J gene: TRBJ2-7; V gene: TRBV12-3/TRBV12-4; CDR3 DNA: TGTGCCAGCAGGACTAGCGGGGGCTACGGGGACGAGCAGTACTTC; CDR3 protein: CASRTSGGYGDEQYF